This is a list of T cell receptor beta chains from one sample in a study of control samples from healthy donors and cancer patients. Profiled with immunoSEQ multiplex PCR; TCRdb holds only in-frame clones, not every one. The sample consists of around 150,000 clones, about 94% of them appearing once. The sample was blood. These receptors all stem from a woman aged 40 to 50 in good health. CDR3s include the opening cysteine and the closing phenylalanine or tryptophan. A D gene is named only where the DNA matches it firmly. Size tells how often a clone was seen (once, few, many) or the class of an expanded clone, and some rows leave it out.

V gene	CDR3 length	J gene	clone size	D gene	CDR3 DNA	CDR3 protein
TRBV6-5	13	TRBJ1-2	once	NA	TGTGCCAGCAGCAAACTGGAGGGGTATGGCTACACCTTC	CASSKLEGYGYTF
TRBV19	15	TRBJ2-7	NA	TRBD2	TGTGCCAGTAGTATCGGACTAGTCCCACAATCCGAGCAGTACTTC	CASSIGLVPQSEQYF
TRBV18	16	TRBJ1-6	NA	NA	TGTGCCAGCTCACCAAATCGAGCAGGGGCGGGATCACCCCTCCACTTT	CASSPNRAGAGSPLHF
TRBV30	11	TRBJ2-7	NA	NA	TGTGCCTGGAGGACGTCCTACGAGCAGTACTTC	CAWRTSYEQYF
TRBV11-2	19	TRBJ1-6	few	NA	TGTGCCAGCAGCCCTCTGGTATCCAGGGCGAGCTCCTATAATTCACCCCTCCACTTT	CASSPLVSRASSYNSPLHF
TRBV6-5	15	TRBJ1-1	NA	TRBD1	TGTGCCAGCAGACCCGGACAGGGGACGAACACTGAAGCTTTCTTT	CASRPGQGTNTEAFF
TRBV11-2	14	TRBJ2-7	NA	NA	TGTGCCAGCAGCCCCAGGGGCAGGGTAGATGAGCAGTACTTC	CASSPRGRVDEQYF
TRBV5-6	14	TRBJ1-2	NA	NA	TGTGCCAGCAGCTTGGTGGCCGCAGTCTATGGCTACACCTTC	CASSLVAAVYGYTF
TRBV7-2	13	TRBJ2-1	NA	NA	TGTGCCAGCAGCTTAGACAGGGAGAATGAGCAGTTCTTC	CASSLDRENEQFF
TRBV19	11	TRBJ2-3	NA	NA	TGTGCCAGTAGTATCTATGGTACGCAGTATTTT	CASSIYGTQYF
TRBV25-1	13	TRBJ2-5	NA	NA	TGTGCCAGCAGTGAGGAGTGGGGTGAGACCCAGTACTTC	CASSEEWGETQYF
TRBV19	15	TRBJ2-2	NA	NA	TGTGCCATCTGGGCGGGACAGAGAAACACCGGGGAGCTGTTTTTT	CAIWAGQRNTGELFF
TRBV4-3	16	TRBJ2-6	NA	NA	TGCGCCAGCAGCCAAGGCGCAGGGCTCGGGGCCAACGTCCTGACTTTC	CASSQGAGLGANVLTF
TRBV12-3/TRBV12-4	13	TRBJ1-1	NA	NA	TGTGCCAGCAGTCTTACGTGGGGGGCTGAAGCTTTCTTT	CASSLTWGAEAFF
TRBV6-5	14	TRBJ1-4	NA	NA	TGTGCCAGCAGTCCGACAGCAACTAATGAAAAACTGTTTTTT	CASSPTATNEKLFF
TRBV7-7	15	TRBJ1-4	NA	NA	TGTGCTAGCAGCCACTCCGACGGCATTAATGAAAAACTGTTTTTT	CASSHSDGINEKLFF
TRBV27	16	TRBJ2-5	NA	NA	TGTGCCAGCAGTCCCCCAACCCGGGCACCGCGGGAGACCCAGTACTTC	CASSPPTRAPRETQYF
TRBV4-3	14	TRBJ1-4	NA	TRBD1	TGCGCCAGCAGCCAAGAGGGACAGGGAGTAAAACTGTTTTTT	CASSQEGQGVKLFF
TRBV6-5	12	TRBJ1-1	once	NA	TGTGCCAGCAGTACCTTAAACACTGAAGCTTTCTTT	CASSTLNTEAFF
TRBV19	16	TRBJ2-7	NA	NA	TGTGCCAGTAGTGCGAGGTCGGCGGGCGGCGCCTACGAGCAGTACTTC	CASSARSAGGAYEQYF
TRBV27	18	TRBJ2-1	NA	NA	TGTGCCAGCAGTTCCTCCCCCCGGCAGGGTAGCTCCTACAATGAGCAGTTCTTC	CASSSSPRQGSSYNEQFF
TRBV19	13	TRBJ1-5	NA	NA	TGTGCCAGTAGTGGTGGGGGGAGGCAGCCCCAGCATTTT	CASSGGGRQPQHF
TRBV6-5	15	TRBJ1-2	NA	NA	TGTGCCAGCACTAGGACAGCTTTATATTCGGATGGCTACACCTTC	CASTRTALYSDGYTF
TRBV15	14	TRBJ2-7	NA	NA	TGTGCCACCAGCAAGTCTCCAGGGACCTACGAGCAGTACTTC	CATSKSPGTYEQYF
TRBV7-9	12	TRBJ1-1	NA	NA	TGTGCCAGCAGCCGACAAGGGGATCGAGCTTTCTTT	CASSRQGDRAFF
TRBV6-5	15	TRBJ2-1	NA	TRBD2	TGTGCCAGCAGGATACATAGCGGGGGGGCGGATGAGCAGTTCTTC	CASRIHSGGADEQFF
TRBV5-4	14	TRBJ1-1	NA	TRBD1	TGTGCCAGCAGCACGCGACAGGGGCACACTGAAGCTTTCTTT	CASSTRQGHTEAFF
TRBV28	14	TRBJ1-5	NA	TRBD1	TGTGCCAGCAGCCAGGGGGGGGGAGATCAGCCCCAGCATTTT	CASSQGGGDQPQHF
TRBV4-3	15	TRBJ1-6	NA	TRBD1	TGCGCCAGCAGCCGGGGGGACAGAGATAATTCACCCCTCCACTTT	CASSRGDRDNSPLHF
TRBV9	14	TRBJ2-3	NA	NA	TGTGCCAGCAGCTCCGTTCCCGGAGGGTATACGCAGTATTTT	CASSSVPGGYTQYF
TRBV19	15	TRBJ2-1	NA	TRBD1	TGTGCCAGTAGTATAGAGGCAGGGGGCGGGTTTGAGCAGTTCTTC	CASSIEAGGGFEQFF
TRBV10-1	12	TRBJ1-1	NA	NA	TGCGCCAGCAGCGGACCAAACACTGAAGCTTTCTTT	CASSGPNTEAFF
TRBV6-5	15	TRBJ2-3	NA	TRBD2	TGTGCCAGCAGCCGACTAGCGGGGGCCACAGATACGCAGTATTTT	CASSRLAGATDTQYF
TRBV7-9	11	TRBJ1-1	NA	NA	TGTGCCAGCAGCACAAACACTGAAGCTTTCTTT	CASSTNTEAFF
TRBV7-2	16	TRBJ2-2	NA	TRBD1	TGTGCCAGCAGCTCGAATGACAGGGCGGGCACCGGGGAGCTGTTTTTT	CASSSNDRAGTGELFF
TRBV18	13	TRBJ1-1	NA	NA	TGTGCCAGCTCACCGAGGACAGACACTGAAGCTTTCTTT	CASSPRTDTEAFF
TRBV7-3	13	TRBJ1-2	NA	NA	TGTGCCAGCAGCTCCGACGGGAACTATGGCTACACCTTC	CASSSDGNYGYTF
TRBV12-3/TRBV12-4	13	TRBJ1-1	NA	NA	TGTGCCAGCACCGATACAGGGTTAAAGGAGGCTTTCTTT	CASTDTGLKEAFF
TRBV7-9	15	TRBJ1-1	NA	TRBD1	TGTGCCAGCAGCCAGCGGGGGACAGGGCACACTGAAGCTTTCTTT	CASSQRGTGHTEAFF
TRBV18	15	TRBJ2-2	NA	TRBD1	TGTGCCAGCTCACCAAGGGACAGGGTTGCCGGGGAGCTGTTTTTT	CASSPRDRVAGELFF
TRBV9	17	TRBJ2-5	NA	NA	TGTGCCAGCAGCCCCTCCTCCGGGATACCAACTGCCGAGACCCAGTACTTC	CASSPSSGIPTAETQYF
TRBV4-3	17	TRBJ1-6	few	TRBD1	TGCGCCAGCAGCCAAGAGCTAAGCTCGACAGGGGCGGCACCCCTCCACTTT	CASSQELSSTGAAPLHF
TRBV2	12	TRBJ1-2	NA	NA	TGTGCCAGCAGTGAACAGAAAACCGCCCCCACCTTC	CASSEQKTAPTF
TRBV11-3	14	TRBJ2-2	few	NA	TGTGCCAGCAGCTCGAGCAGGATGGACGGGGAGCTGTTTTTT	CASSSSRMDGELFF
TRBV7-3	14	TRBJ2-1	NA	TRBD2	TGTGCCAGCAGCTCTAGCGGGGGTATGAATGAGCAGTTCTTC	CASSSSGGMNEQFF
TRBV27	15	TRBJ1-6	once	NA	TGTGCCAGCAGTTGGGCGAGCTCCTATAATTCACCCCTCCACTTT	CASSWASSYNSPLHF
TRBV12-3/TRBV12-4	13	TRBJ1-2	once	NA	TGTGCCAGCAGTCCCCGGACACAGCATGGCTACACCTTC	CASSPRTQHGYTF
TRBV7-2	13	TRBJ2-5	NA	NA	TGTGCCAGCAGCTTCGGGGGCCAAGAGACCCAGTACTTC	CASSFGGQETQYF
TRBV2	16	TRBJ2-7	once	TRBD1	TGTGCCAGCAGCGTCGGGACAGCAGCTGGCTCCTACGAGCAGTACTTC	CASSVGTAAGSYEQYF
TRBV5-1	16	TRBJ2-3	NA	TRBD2	TGCGCCCGCAGTTGGGGGGCGGGGGGCCGAAGCGATACGCAGTATTTT	CARSWGAGGRSDTQYF
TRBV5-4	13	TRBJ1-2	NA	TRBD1	TGTGCCAGCAGCGGACAGGGTGGCTATGGCTACACCTTC	CASSGQGGYGYTF
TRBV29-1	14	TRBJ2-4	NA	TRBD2	TGCAGCGTTGAAGAGGTGCGGGGGTCAGCTTTTCAGTACTTC	CSVEEVRGSAFQYF
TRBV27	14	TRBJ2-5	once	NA	TGTGCCAGCAGCCCGGCCCCGGGTCGAGAGACCCAGTACTTC	CASSPAPGRETQYF
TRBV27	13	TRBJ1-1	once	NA	TGTGCCAGCAGTTTATCGACTCGCACTGAAGCTTTCTTT	CASSLSTRTEAFF
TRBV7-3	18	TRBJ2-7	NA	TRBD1	TGTGCCAGCAGCCCCGGACCGACGCGAGGGGGCGGCATCTACGAGCAGTACTTC	CASSPGPTRGGGIYEQYF
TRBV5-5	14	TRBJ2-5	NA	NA	TGTGCCAGCAGCTCCGAGGAGGGATTGGAGACCCAGTACTTC	CASSSEEGLETQYF
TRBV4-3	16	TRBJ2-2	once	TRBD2	TGCGCCAGCAGCCGGGGACTAGCGGGGACGACCGGGGAGCTGTTTTTT	CASSRGLAGTTGELFF
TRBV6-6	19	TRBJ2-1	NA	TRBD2	TGTGCCAGCAGTCGGATGAGGTTTACTAGCGGAGCATCCTACAATGAGCAGTTCTTC	CASSRMRFTSGASYNEQFF